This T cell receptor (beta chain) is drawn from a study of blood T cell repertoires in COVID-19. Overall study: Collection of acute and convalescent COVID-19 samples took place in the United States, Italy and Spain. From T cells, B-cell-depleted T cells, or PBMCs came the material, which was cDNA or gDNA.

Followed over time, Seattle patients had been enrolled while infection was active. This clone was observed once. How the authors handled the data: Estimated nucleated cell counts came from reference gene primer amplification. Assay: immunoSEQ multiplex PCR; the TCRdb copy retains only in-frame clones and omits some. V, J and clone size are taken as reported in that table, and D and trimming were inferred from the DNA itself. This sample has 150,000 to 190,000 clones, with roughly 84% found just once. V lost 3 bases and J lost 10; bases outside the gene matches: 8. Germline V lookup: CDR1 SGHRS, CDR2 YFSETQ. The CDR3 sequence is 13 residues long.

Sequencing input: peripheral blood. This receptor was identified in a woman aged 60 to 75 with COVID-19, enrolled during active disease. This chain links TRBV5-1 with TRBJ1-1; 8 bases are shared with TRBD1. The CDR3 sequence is CASSSDRGLVAFF. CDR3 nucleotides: TGCGCCAGCAGCTCCGACAGGGGACTTGTAGCTTTCTTT.